This is a list of T cell receptor beta chains from one sample in a study of OX40 agonist ivuxolimab in advanced cancers. Here immunoSEQ multiplex PCR was the method, and the copy in TCRdb shows in-frame clones only, minus some. The table lists tens of thousands of clones, 70% to 90% of them singletons. The sample was CD4+ or CD8+ T cells sorted from blood, taken in a trial of the OX40 agonist ivuxolimab. These TCRs come from an adult with an advanced solid tumor such as melanoma, head and neck, liver or kidney cancer. Each CDR3 is given with its conserved first and last residue. Each record gives: clone size, J gene, V gene, D gene, CDR3 DNA, CDR3 protein. The D gene is left open where the match is weak. Clone size is shown for a subset of rows, as once, few, many or a class of expanded clone.

- TRBJ2-7 TRBV14 - TGTGCCAGCAGCCATTGGGGTCAGGGGGGTTTTCGGCAGTACTTC CASSHWGQGGFRQYF
- TRBJ2-6 TRBV28 TRBD2 TGTGCCAGCAGGCGGGAGGGGCATGGGGCCAACGTCCTGACTTTC CASRREGHGANVLTF
- TRBJ2-2 TRBV23-1 - TGCGCCAGCAGTGAGTTGGAGCCAGGGCGCACCGGGGAGCTGTTTTTT CASSELEPGRTGELFF
- TRBJ2-7 TRBV14 TRBD2 TGTGCCAGCAGCCAATCTAGCGGGGGCTACGAGCAGTACTTC CASSQSSGGYEQYF
- TRBJ1-4 TRBV9 - TGTGCCAGCAGCCTTGGAGACGGACGTAATGAAAAACTGTTTTTT CASSLGDGRNEKLFF
- TRBJ2-7 TRBV7-9 TRBD2 TGTGCCAGCAGCTTAGGGCTAGCGGGAGGGCCTTCCTACGAGCAGTACTTC CASSLGLAGGPSYEQYF
- TRBJ2-7 TRBV5-1 - TGCGCCAGCAGCTGGTCGGGGCCCAGCGGGGAGCAGTACTTC CASSWSGPSGEQYF
- TRBJ2-3 TRBV30 - TGTGCCTGGAGTTTTCCTGGTCTGGATACGCAGTATTTT CAWSFPGLDTQYF
- TRBJ2-4 TRBV7-2 TRBD1 TGTGCCAGCAGCCGACAGGGGTTGGACATTCAGTACTTC CASSRQGLDIQYF
- TRBJ1-6 TRBV2 - TGTGCCAGCGTCCGGAACTTGCGAAATTCACCCCTCCACTTT CASVRNLRNSPLHF
- TRBJ2-1 TRBV18 - TGTGCCAGCTCGAATTCGGGACTGCGCTTCAATGAGCAGTTCTTC CASSNSGLRFNEQFF
- TRBJ2-7 TRBV5-8 TRBD2 TGTGCCAGCAGCCCCGGGGTAGCGGGATCCTACGAGCAGTACTTC CASSPGVAGSYEQYF
- TRBJ2-2 TRBV5-1 TRBD1 TGCGCCAGCAGCCCCCGGGACAGGGGTTTAGGGACCGGGGAGCTGTTTTTT CASSPRDRGLGTGELFF
- TRBJ2-1 TRBV13 TRBD2 TGTGCCAGCAGCTTCCGGACTAGGAACAATGAGCAGTTCTTC CASSFRTRNNEQFF
- TRBJ2-1 TRBV28 - TGTGCCAGCATCCGACTGGGACTCAACCCGACCTCCAACAATGAGCAGTTCTTC CASIRLGLNPTSNNEQFF
- TRBJ2-1 TRBV6-5 - TGTGCCAGCTACCCCGGACATTCTATCGACAATGAGCAGTTCTTC CASYPGHSIDNEQFF
- TRBJ2-3 TRBV30 - TGTGCCTGGAGTGTAATTGGGGGAAACACAGATACGCAGTATTTT CAWSVIGGNTDTQYF
- TRBJ2-1 TRBV7-8 - TGTGCCAGCAGCTTAGTTTTTGCTAATACTGAGCAGTTCTTC CASSLVFANTEQFF
- TRBJ2-3 TRBV5-1 - TGCGCCAGCAGCTTGCCAACGGGTGCGGCCCGGGATACGCAGTATTTT CASSLPTGAARDTQYF
- TRBJ2-7 TRBV19 TRBD1 TGTGCCAGTAGGCCAGCGGGACAGGGGAAAGGCGAGCAGTACTTC CASRPAGQGKGEQYF
- TRBJ1-4 TRBV5-1 - TGCGCCAGCAGCTTGGGACCGAAGAATGAAAAACTGTTTTTT CASSLGPKNEKLFF
- TRBJ1-1 TRBV25-1 - TGTGCCAGCAGTTCAGGGGAGAACACTGAAGCTTTCTTT CASSSGENTEAFF
- TRBJ2-7 TRBV5-4 - TGTGCCAGCAGCTTGAAGGGTGACGAGCAGTACTTC CASSLKGDEQYF
- TRBJ1-5 TRBV19 - TGTGCCAGTAGCCCTATCTCTTGGAATCAGCCCCAGCATTTT CASSPISWNQPQHF
- TRBJ2-7 TRBV11-3 - TGTGCCAGCAGCGGGGGACAAATAAACTACGAGCAGTACTTC CASSGGQINYEQYF
once TRBJ2-1 TRBV9 - TGTGCCAGCAACCACGGTCCAGGAGGGCGTATTGAGCAGTTCTTC CASNHGPGGRIEQFF
- TRBJ2-1 TRBV10-3 - TGTGCCATCAGTCTGGAGTACAATGAGCAGTTCTTC CAISLEYNEQFF
- TRBJ2-1 TRBV2 TRBD1 TGTGCCAGCAGTGCGGGACAGGCCTACAATGAGCAGTTCTTC CASSAGQAYNEQFF
- TRBJ2-2 TRBV5-1 TRBD2 TGCGCCAGCAGCCTGCGGGAGCCTAACACCGGGGAGCTGTTTTTT CASSLREPNTGELFF
- TRBJ2-7 TRBV7-9 - TGTGCCAGCAGCTCAACCTACGAGCAGTACTTC CASSSTYEQYF